The text below deals with one T cell receptor beta chain. What it binds is unknown. Relative to the germline gene, one junction end is altered; a read error may explain this. Unique molecular identifiers tagged the TCRbeta library. TCRdb re-called the PCR reads through MiXCR, storing one row per CDR3 protein. This table holds about 200,000 distinct CDR3 sequences, around 5.9% found once. Germline CDR1 and CDR2: DFQATT and SNEGSKA (reference sequence). The CDR3 sequence is 17 residues long. The record originates from a study of T-cell reconstitution after alpha-beta-depleted transplantation in children. Study outcomes and limitations: T-cell counts and diversity at one year following transplant were attributed mainly to newly produced T cells. It was reported that alpha-beta T cells came from several hundred expanded graft clones (about two months after transplant). In some patients, recipient T cells and intrathymic progenitors surviving conditioning explained high day-60 diversity.

The receptor was derived from a girl under three years old with combined immunodeficiency, due to receive a stem cell transplant. The V gene is TRBV20-1, the J gene TRBJ2-1, with unresolved D. Sequences were derived from PBMCs, sampled before TCRalphabeta/CD19-depleted stem cell transplant. For the CDR3, the DNA is TGCTGTGCTAGAGATCCTGAAAGGGTAGCTTTCTACAATGAGCAGTTCTTC. Protein: CCARDPERVAFYNEQFF.